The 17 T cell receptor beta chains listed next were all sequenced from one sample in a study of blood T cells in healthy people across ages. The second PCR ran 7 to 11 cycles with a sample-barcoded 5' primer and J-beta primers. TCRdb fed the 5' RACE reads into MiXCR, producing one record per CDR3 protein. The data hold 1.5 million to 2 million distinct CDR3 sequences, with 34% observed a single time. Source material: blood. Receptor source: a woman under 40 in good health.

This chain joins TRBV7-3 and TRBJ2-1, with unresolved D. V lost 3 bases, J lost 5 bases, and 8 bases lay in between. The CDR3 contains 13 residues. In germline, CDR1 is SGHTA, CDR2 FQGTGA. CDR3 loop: CASSFHRNNEQFF. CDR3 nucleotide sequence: TGTGCCAGCAGCTTCCATAGGAACAATGAGCAGTTCTTC. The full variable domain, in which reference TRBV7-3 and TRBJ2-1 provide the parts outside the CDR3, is GAGVSQTPSNKVTEKGKYVELRCDPISGHTALYWYRQSLGQGPEFLIYFQGTGAADDSGLPNDRFFAVRPEGSVSTLKIQRTERGDSAVYLCASSFHRNNEQFFGPGTRLTVL.

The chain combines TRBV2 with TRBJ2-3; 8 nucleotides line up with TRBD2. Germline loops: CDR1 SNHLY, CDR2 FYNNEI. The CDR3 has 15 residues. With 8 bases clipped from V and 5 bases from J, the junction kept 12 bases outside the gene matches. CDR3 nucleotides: TGTGCCAGCGGGCCGGGTAGCGGGAAGGGAGATACGCAGTATTTT. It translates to CASGPGSGKGDTQYF.

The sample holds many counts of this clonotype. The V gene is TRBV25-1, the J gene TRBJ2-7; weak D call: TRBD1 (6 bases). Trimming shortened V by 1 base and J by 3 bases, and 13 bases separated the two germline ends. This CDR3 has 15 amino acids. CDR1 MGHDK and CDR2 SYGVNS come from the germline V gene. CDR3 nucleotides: TGTGCCAGCAGTGAATGGGGCCAGGGGAGCTACGAGCAGTACTTC. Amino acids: CASSEWGQGSYEQYF.

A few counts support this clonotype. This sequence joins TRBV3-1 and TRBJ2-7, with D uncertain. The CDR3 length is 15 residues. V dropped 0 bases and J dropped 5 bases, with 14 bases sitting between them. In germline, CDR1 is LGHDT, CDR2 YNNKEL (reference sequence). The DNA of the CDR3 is TGTGCCAGCAGCCAAGATGAAAGGCCAGAGGACGAGCAGTACTTC. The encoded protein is CASSQDERPEDEQYF.

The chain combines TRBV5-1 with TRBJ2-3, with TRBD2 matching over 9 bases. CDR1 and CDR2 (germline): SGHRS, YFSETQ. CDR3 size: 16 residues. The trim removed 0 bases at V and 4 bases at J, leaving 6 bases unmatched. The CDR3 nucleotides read TGCGCCAGCAGCTTGGACCCTAGCGGGGCCCCAGATACGCAGTATTTT. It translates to CASSLDPSGAPDTQYF.

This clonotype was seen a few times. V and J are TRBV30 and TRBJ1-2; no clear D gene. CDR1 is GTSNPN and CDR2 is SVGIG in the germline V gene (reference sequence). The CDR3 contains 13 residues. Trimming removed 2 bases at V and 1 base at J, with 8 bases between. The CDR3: CAWSSDINYGYTF. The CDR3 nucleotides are TGTGCCTGGAGTTCCGATATTAACTATGGCTACACCTTC.

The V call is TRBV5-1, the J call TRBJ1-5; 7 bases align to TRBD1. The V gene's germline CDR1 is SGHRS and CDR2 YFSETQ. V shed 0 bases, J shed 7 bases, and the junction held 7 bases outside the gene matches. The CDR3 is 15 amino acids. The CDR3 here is CASSLGTGRGQPQHF. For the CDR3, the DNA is TGCGCCAGCAGCTTGGGGACAGGACGGGGACAGCCCCAGCATTTT.

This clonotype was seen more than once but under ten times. The CDR3 bases are TGCGCCAGCACCCCGGGGGCCAGGGTGAACACTGAAGCTTTCTTT. The encoded protein is CASTPGARVNTEAFF. The rearrangement joins TRBV5-1 to TRBJ1-1; weak D call: TRBD1 (6 bases). Trimming cost V 6 bases and J 0 bases, with 15 bases left between them. In germline, CDR1 is SGHRS, CDR2 YFSETQ. There are 15 residues in the CDR3.

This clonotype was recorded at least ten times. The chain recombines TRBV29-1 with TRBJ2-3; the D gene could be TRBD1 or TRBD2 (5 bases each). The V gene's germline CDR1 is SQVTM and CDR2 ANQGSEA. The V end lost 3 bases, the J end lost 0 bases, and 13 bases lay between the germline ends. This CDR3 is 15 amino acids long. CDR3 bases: TGCAGCGTTGATGGGGGACGCGGAAGCACAGATACGCAGTATTTT. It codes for CSVDGGRGSTDTQYF.

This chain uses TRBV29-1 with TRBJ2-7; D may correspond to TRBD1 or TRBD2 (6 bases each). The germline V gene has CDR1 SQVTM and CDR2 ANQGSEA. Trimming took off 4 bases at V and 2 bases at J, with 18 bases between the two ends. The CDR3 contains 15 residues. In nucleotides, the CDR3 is TGCAGCGTTGCACATAGTGAGGGGGAGGCCTACGAGCAGTACTTC. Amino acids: CSVAHSEGEAYEQYF.

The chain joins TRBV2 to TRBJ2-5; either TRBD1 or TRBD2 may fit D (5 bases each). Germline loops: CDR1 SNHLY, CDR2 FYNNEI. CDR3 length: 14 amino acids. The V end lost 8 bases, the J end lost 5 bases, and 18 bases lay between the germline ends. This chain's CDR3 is CASSGEGLGETQYF. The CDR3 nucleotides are TGTGCCAGCTCCGGCGAGGGGCTAGGGGAGACCCAGTACTTC.

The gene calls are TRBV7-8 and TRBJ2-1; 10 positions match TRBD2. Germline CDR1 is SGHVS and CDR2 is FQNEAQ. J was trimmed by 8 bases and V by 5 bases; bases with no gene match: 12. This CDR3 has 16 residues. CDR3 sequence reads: CASSPSSLAGRDEQFF. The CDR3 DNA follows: TGTGCCAGCAGCCCAAGTTCACTAGCGGGACGGGATGAGCAGTTCTTC. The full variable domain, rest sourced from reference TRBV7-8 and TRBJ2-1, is GAGVSQSPRYKVAKRGQDVALRCDPISGHVSLFWYQQALGQGPEFLTYFQNEAQLDKSGLPSDRFFAERPEGSVSTLKIQRTQQEDSAVYLCASSPSSLAGRDEQFFGPGTRLTVL.

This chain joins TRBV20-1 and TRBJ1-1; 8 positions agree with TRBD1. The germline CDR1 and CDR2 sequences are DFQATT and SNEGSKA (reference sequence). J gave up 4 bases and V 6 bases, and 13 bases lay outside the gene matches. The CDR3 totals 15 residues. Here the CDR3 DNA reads TGCAGTGCAAAAAACCCAGGGGGCAGGGGCACTGAAGCTTTCTTT. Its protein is CSAKNPGGRGTEAFF.

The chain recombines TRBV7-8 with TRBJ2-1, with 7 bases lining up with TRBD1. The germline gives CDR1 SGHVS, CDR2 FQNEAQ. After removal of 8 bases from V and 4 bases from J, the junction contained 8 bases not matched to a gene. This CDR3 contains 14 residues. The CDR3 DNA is TGTGCCAGCTCAACCGGGACAGATTACAATGAGCAGTTCTTC. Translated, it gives CASSTGTDYNEQFF. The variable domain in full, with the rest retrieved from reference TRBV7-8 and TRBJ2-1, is GAGVSQSPRYKVAKRGQDVALRCDPISGHVSLFWYQQALGQGPEFLTYFQNEAQLDKSGLPSDRFFAERPEGSVSTLKIQRTQQEDSAVYLCASSTGTDYNEQFFGPGTRLTVL.

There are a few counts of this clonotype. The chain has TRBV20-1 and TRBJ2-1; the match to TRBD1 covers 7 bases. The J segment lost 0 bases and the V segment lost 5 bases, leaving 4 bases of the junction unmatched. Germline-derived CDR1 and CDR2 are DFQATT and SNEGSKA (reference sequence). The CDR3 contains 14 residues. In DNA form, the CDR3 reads TGCAGTGCTCGATCAGGGGGCTCCTACAATGAGCAGTTCTTC. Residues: CSARSGGSYNEQFF.

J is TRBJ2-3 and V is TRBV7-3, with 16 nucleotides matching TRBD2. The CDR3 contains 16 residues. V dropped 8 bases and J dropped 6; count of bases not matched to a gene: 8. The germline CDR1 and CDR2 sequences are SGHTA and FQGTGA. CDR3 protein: CASARSGLAGGDTQYF. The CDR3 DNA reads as TGTGCCAGCGCCCGATCGGGACTAGCGGGAGGGGATACGCAGTATTTT.

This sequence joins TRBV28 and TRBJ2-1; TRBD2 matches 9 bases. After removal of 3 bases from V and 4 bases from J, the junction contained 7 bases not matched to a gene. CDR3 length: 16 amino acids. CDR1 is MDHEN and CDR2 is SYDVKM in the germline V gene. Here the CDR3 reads CASSFRGRGLYNEQFF. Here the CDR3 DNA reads TGTGCCAGCAGTTTTCGCGGGAGGGGGCTTTACAATGAGCAGTTCTTC.